This T cell receptor beta chain appears in the sequencing data of a study of cytomegalovirus exposure and HLA in healthy donors. General study findings and limits: According to reports, the classifier identified cytomegalovirus status with high specificity and sensitivity.

Germline-derived CDR1 and CDR2 are LNHDA and SQIVND (reference sequence). V shed 6 bases and J 0 bases; nucleotides not matched to a gene: 4. The CDR3 is 14 residues long. Researchers ran the PCR with 60 Vbeta and 13 Jbeta primers. This table comes from immunoSEQ multiplex PCR, and its TCRdb copy is limited to in-frame clones, with some not included. The sample contains 140,000 to 150,000 clones, around 72% of which appear only once. This clone has just one count. Its antigen remains unknown. This sequence was found in a middle-aged man in good health and CMV-seronegative. This chain joins TRBV19 and TRBJ2-5; the match to TRBD1 covers 7 bases. Source material: PBMCs. DNA of the CDR3: TGTGCCAGTAGATCGGGACAGAACCAAGAGACCCAGTACTTC. It translates to CASRSGQNQETQYF.